The TCR beta chain under discussion was sequenced for a study of cytomegalovirus exposure and HLA in healthy donors. Study-wide findings and caveats: Sequencing likely produced, as an artifact, a cluster of highly shared sequence variants. HLA alleles were associated with some 17,000 TCR beta sequences in a later analysis at 0.05 false discovery rate. By a later analysis, the bulk of CMV-associated TCR beta chains appeared HLA-restricted.

The PCR used 60 Vbeta and 13 Jbeta primers. Data came from immunoSEQ multiplex PCR; TCRdb stores just in-frame clones and leaves some out. The sample yields around 150,000 clones, around 70% seen once. V lost 3 bases to trimming and J lost 4 bases; unmatched junction nucleotides: 7. The germline CDR1 and CDR2 sequences are SGHAT and FQNNGV. This CDR3 has 15 residues. To note about this clone: Its matching antigen is unknown.

The sequence was collected from a man aged 40-49 years in good health and CMV-seronegative. The rearrangement joins TRBV11-2 to TRBJ1-1; 8 bases match TRBD1. Sequencing was carried out using PBMCs. The CDR3 loop reads CASSFRGRVITEAFF. Written as DNA, the CDR3 is TGTGCCAGCAGCTTCAGGGGGCGAGTCATCACTGAAGCTTTCTTT.